This T cell receptor beta chain was observed in a study of T-cell memory formation after mild COVID-19. Study-wide results and limits: The study found balanced CD4/CD8 in clones contracting day 15 to 85 and a CD4+ lean in later expanders.

Germline V gene lookup returns CDR1 KGHDR and CDR2 SFDVKD. This CDR3 comprises 14 residues. Trimming pared 2 bases from V and 6 bases from J, leaving 10 bases between. Using constant-segment primers, 5'RACE produced TCR alpha and TCR beta cDNA libraries carrying sample barcodes and UMIs. In TCRdb, the 5' RACE reads were re-called with MiXCR into one record per CDR3 protein. The sample contains about 430,000 distinct CDR3 sequences, roughly 24% of which appear only once. This clonotype has only a few counts. Its antigen is currently unknown. Specimen: PBMCs or a T cell subset sorted from them (not recorded which). V gene TRBV24-1 combines with J gene TRBJ2-1, with D tentatively TRBD1 (6 bases). The TCR originated in an adult woman who had mild COVID-19 (a few samples of this study predate the infection). Cell type and time point are not known. Here the CDR3 reads CATSDYRAVNEQFF. The CDR3 DNA reads as TGTGCCACCAGTGATTACAGGGCAGTCAATGAGCAGTTCTTC.